One sample yielded the 22 T cell receptor beta chains listed below, sequenced in a study of identical twins. TCRdb ran MiXCR on the 5' RACE reads and lists one entry per CDR3 protein. The repertoire consists of 550,000 to 700,000 distinct CDR3 sequences, with around 21% occurring once and the leading ten covering around 4.5%. These sequences were also reported in another study, on T cells expressing NK-cell markers.

Input material: PBMCs. These receptors all stem from a woman under 30 in good health.

The CDR3 sequence is CATTGAGVSTDTQYF. For the CDR3, the DNA is TGTGCCACCACGGGGGCAGGGGTATCCACAGATACGCAGTATTTT. The rearrangement links TRBV28 to TRBJ2-3; D is possibly TRBD1 or TRBD2 (6 bases each). The V gene lost 10 bases and the J gene lost 2 bases, with 19 bases spanning the gap. CDR3 size: 15 residues. Germline V gene data show CDR1 as MDHEN and CDR2 as SYDVKM.

This clonotype has at least ten counts. The CDR3 region is CASSQDFYLDTDTQYF. In nucleotides, the CDR3 is TGTGCCAGCAGTCAGGACTTCTACTTAGACACAGATACGCAGTATTTT. This chain joins TRBV12-3 or TRBV12-4 and TRBJ2-3; a weak D match, TRBD2 (5 bases). CDR3 length: 16 residues. V was pared by 5 bases and J by 2 bases, with 17 bases between.

V is TRBV5-1 and J is TRBJ2-1, with TRBD1 matching 10 bases. The CDR3 length is 16 residues. The V segment lost 4 bases and the J segment 5 bases; nucleotides outside the gene matches: 9. Germline CDR1 SGHRS, CDR2 YFSETQ. The CDR3 bases are TGCGCCAGCAGCGAGCCGGGACAGGGGTACCACAATGAGCAGTTCTTC. Encoded protein: CASSEPGQGYHNEQFF.

This clonotype was found a few times. The V and J genes are TRBV12-3 or TRBV12-4 and TRBJ2-7; 9 bases line up with TRBD2. The CDR3 loop spans 12 amino acids. The junction had 6 bases not matched to a gene; V was cut back by 3 bases and J by 12 bases. The chain's CDR3 is CASSFRSGRPYF. Written as DNA, the CDR3 is TGTGCCAGCAGTTTTAGGAGCGGGAGGCCGTACTTC.

By its share, this clonotype is medium-sized. The V call is TRBV20-1, the J call TRBJ1-1, with 11 positions matching TRBD1. Germline trimming cut 3 bases from V and 3 bases from J; bases unmatched to any gene: 0. The V gene's germline CDR1 is DFQATT and CDR2 SNEGSKA (reference sequence). The CDR3 sequence is 13 residues long. In DNA, the CDR3 is TGCAGTGCTAGGGGACAGGGGGACACTGAAGCTTTCTTT. This gives the protein CSARGQGDTEAFF.

This clonotype has a handful of counts. This chain connects TRBV10-2 to TRBJ1-5; TRBD1 might be the D (6 bases). The CDR3 runs 14 residues. Deletions cut 7 bases from V and 2 bases from J, with 12 bases between. CDR1 WSHSY and CDR2 SAAADI come from the germline V gene. For the CDR3, the DNA is TGCGCCAGCAACAGGGTAGGTGGCAATCAGCCCCAGCATTTT. It yields the protein CASNRVGGNQPQHF.

This clonotype was detected only once. J is TRBJ2-1 and V is TRBV9; D uncertain. The V and J ends lost 0 bases and 8 bases respectively, with 18 bases between them. Germline CDR1 and CDR2: SGDLS and YYNGEE. This CDR3 is 16 amino acids long. Written as DNA, the CDR3 is TGTGCCAGCAGCGTAGCTATTGCTACCAAGGGCGATGAGCAGTTCTTC. Translation gives CASSVAIATKGDEQFF.

This clonotype was found many times. The V gene is TRBV19, the J gene TRBJ1-2, with D possibly being TRBD1 (5 bases). The CDR3 loop spans 14 amino acids. From germline, CDR1 is LNHDA and CDR2 SQIVND (reference sequence). V gave up 5 bases and J gave up 4 bases, with 14 bases separating them. CDR3 nucleotides: TGTGCCAGTAGTGTGGGGCCAGTACTCTATGGCTACACCTTC. This encodes CASSVGPVLYGYTF.

This clonotype was seen many times. This sequence joins TRBV25-1 and TRBJ1-1; D remains unclear. V lost 6 bases and J lost 3, with 8 bases in between. Germline V lookup: CDR1 MGHDK, CDR2 SYGVNS. This CDR3 contains 12 residues. CDR3 bases: TGTGCCAGCAGGGACGCGGACACTGAAGCTTTCTTT. Protein: CASRDADTEAFF.

The chain links TRBV20-1 to TRBJ1-2, with a weak D call TRBD1 (6 bases). From germline, CDR1 is DFQATT and CDR2 SNEGSKA (reference sequence). This CDR3 spans 13 amino acids. The V end lost 6 bases, the J end lost 2 bases, and 13 bases lay between the germline ends. The CDR3 loop reads CSAAGDLNYGYTF. Written as DNA, the CDR3 is TGCAGTGCAGCAGGGGATCTCAACTATGGCTACACCTTC.

This clonotype has at least ten counts. The chain recombines TRBV18 with TRBJ2-7; no definite D call. The germline gives CDR1 KGHSH, CDR2 LQKENI. Trimming took off 3 bases at V and 0 bases at J, with 3 bases between the two ends. The CDR3 is 12 amino acids. This CDR3 reads CASSPNSYEQYF. CDR3 in DNA: TGTGCCAGCTCACCTAACTCCTACGAGCAGTACTTC. Combining the CDR3 with reference TRBV18 and TRBJ2-7 gives the whole variable domain NAGVMQNPRHLVRRRGQEARLRCSPMKGHSHVYWYRQLPEEGLKFMVYLQKENIIDESGMPKERFSAEFPKEGPSILRIQQVVRGDSAAYFCASSPNSYEQYFGPGTRLTVT.

This chain links TRBV5-1 with TRBJ2-3; D is undetermined. Germline CDR1 is SGHRS and CDR2 is YFSETQ. V shed 0 bases and J shed 0 bases, with 8 bases lying between them. The CDR3 has 15 amino acids. CDR3 nucleotides: TGCGCCAGCAGCTTGGGGGTAGCTAGCACAGATACGCAGTATTTT. Protein sequence: CASSLGVASTDTQYF.

The table lists this clonotype with a few counts. This chain links TRBV28 with TRBJ2-5, with 7 positions matching TRBD1. CDR3 size: 14 residues. After removal of 8 bases from V and 1 base from J, the junction contained 7 bases not matched to a gene. CDR1 is MDHEN and CDR2 is SYDVKM in the germline V gene. CDR3 region: CASSGDSLQETQYF. In DNA form, the CDR3 reads TGTGCCAGCTCTGGGGACAGCCTCCAAGAGACCCAGTACTTC. Looking up the rest from reference TRBV28 and TRBJ2-5 gives the full variable domain: DVKVTQSSRYLVKRTGEKVFLECVQDMDHENMFWYRQDPGLGLRLIYFSYDVKMKEKGDIPEGYSVSREKKERFSLILESASTNQTSMYLCASSGDSLQETQYFGPGTRLLVL.

This sequence joins TRBV20-1 and TRBJ2-7, with a possible D match to TRBD1 (6 bases). V lost 5 bases, J lost 6 bases, and 11 bases lay in between. There are 11 residues in the CDR3. Germline V gives CDR1 DFQATT, CDR2 SNEGSKA (reference sequence). The CDR3 reads CSAGGRGEQYF. CDR3 DNA: TGCAGTGCTGGAGGCAGGGGCGAGCAGTACTTC.

There are a few counts of this clonotype. The chain couples TRBV6-5 to TRBJ2-5; TRBD1 matches 7 bases. Germline CDR1 and CDR2: MNHEY and SVGAGI. The CDR3 runs 15 residues. V was clipped by 0 bases and J by 4 bases; unmatched bases: 5. This chain's CDR3 is CASSYSVAGGETQYF. CDR3 DNA sequence: TGTGCCAGCAGTTACTCCGTGGCAGGGGGAGAGACCCAGTACTTC.

The chain uses TRBV20-1 and TRBJ2-6, with D tentatively TRBD2 (5 bases). Germline CDR1 DFQATT, CDR2 SNEGSKA (reference sequence). Trimming stripped 6 bases from V and 0 bases from J, with 9 bases between. The CDR3 runs to 14 residues. The CDR3 region has the DNA TGCAGTGCAAGGACTCCCTCTGGGGCCAACGTCCTGACTTTC. The encoded protein is CSARTPSGANVLTF.

Only a few counts were recorded for this clonotype. V is TRBV6-1 and J is TRBJ2-7; D uncertain. This CDR3 is built from 10 residues. V lost 3 bases and J lost 7, with 4 bases in between. CDR1 and CDR2 (germline): MNHNS, SASEGT. For the CDR3, the DNA is TGTGCCAGCAGTGATTTTGAGCAGTACTTC. Its translation: CASSDFEQYF.

This clonotype has a handful of counts. This sequence joins TRBV2 and TRBJ2-5, with 9 bases fitting TRBD2. The CDR3 consists of 17 residues. CDR1 is SNHLY, CDR2 FYNNEI, per germline. Germline trimming cut 3 bases from V and 1 base from J; bases unmatched to any gene: 9. This CDR3 is CASSDSLGAGGQETQYF. In DNA form, the CDR3 reads TGTGCCAGCAGTGATTCTTTAGGAGCGGGGGGCCAAGAGACCCAGTACTTC. Using reference TRBV2 and TRBJ2-5 for the parts outside the CDR3, the full variable domain is EPEVTQTPSHQVTQMGQEVILRCVPISNHLYFYWYRQILGQKVEFLVSFYNNEISEKSEIFDDQFSVERPDGSNFTLKIRSTKLEDSAMYFCASSDSLGAGGQETQYFGPGTRLLVL.

This chain joins TRBV12-3 or TRBV12-4 and TRBJ2-7; D is unclear. The CDR3 runs to 13 residues. Trimming took 6 bases from V and 3 from J, leaving 12 bases between them. Written as DNA, the CDR3 is TGTGCCAGCAGACCCCGACGGTACTACGAGCAGTACTTC. Translation: CASRPRRYYEQYF.

This clonotype was seen more than once but under ten times. The CDR3 spells CASSERTGPTEQYF. The DNA of the CDR3 is TGCGCCAGCAGCGAAAGGACAGGGCCGACCGAGCAGTACTTC. The gene calls are TRBV5-1 and TRBJ2-7; 8 bases agree with TRBD1. There are 14 residues in the CDR3. V trimming: 4 bases; J trimming: 6 bases; junction bases outside the gene matches: 9. CDR1 is SGHRS, CDR2 YFSETQ, per germline.

The table lists this clonotype with many counts. This rearrangement joins TRBV10-3 to TRBJ1-1; D not certain. CDR1 is ENHRY, CDR2 SYGVKD, per germline. V was shortened by 10 bases and J by 11 bases, with 14 bases between the two germline ends. This CDR3 comprises 10 residues. The DNA for the CDR3 is TGTGCCACCCGAGGCACCCGGGCTTTCTTT. This codes for CATRGTRAFF.

The chain has TRBV7-9 and TRBJ1-1; 7 nucleotides agree with TRBD1. CDR1 and CDR2 from the germline V gene are SEHNR and FQNEAQ (reference sequence). The CDR3 sequence is 16 residues long. With 5 bases clipped from V and 4 bases from J, the junction kept 13 bases outside the gene matches. This chain's CDR3 is CASSPKDRRLGTEAFF. The CDR3 DNA reads as TGTGCCAGCAGCCCGAAGGACAGGCGGCTGGGCACTGAAGCTTTCTTT.